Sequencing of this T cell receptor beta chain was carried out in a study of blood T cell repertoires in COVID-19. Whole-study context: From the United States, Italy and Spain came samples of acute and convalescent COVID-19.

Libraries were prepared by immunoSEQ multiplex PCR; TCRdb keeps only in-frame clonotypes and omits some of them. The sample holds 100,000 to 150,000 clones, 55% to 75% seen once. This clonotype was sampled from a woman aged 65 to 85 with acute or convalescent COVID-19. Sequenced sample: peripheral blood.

The CDR3 region is CASSPSRTGPSDTQYF. DNA of the CDR3: TGTGCCAGCAGCCCCTCCAGGACAGGGCCCTCAGATACGCAGTATTTT. The chain combines TRBV7-3 with TRBJ2-3, with 8 bases fitting TRBD1. This CDR3 has 16 amino acids. Losses at the gene ends were 5 bases for V and 4 bases for J; bases not matched to a gene: 11. Germline values: CDR1 SGHTA, CDR2 FQGTGA.